This record covers a single T cell receptor beta chain. By how much of the sample it makes up, this clone is large (0.1 to 1%). Its target antigen remains unknown. Base qualities are not recorded, but no much larger clone differs from it by a single base. The data stem from a study of cytotoxic CD8 clonotypes in ibrutinib-treated CLL (dated by TCRdb to the early 2020s). With regard to the full study: In this cohort, 15 patients were treatment-naive and about a dozen were relapsed/refractory, while some 18 had unmutated IGHV. On average, each sample yielded roughly 260,000 productive templates and over 90,000 productive rearrangements. Longitudinal samples were available for about 30% of the 86 trial participants. Responses were partial in around 25 patients and complete in 2; after median approximately 66 months follow-up, about 14 stayed in remission and some twelve progressed. Response samples were obtained after a median of 12 months of treatment, with a range of about 6 to 36 months. Cryopreserved peripheral blood mononuclear cells were obtained before treatment, at response, and at either sustained remission or disease progression. All remission and progressive disease samples were collected while patients were still receiving ibrutinib.

Roughly 2.2 micrograms of genomic DNA were extracted from cryopreserved PBMCs for TCR beta library preparation. Longitudinal blood samples from CLL patients receiving ibrutinib monotherapy were subjected to high-throughput TCR beta sequencing. The patients were enrolled in a single-center, open-label phase 2 trial of ibrutinib monotherapy. A MiSeq instrument was used for deep resolution sequencing, which targeted depths ranging from 1 in 1 million up to 1 in 200,000 T cells, with coverage averaging 10x for each clonotype. TCR beta libraries were generated with the immunoSEQ hsTCRB Kit. The published analysis was carried out like this. ImmunoSEQ Data Assistant and ImmunoSEQ Analyzer were used for data analysis, and V, D and J genes were assigned according to IMGT definitions. Clonality, which ranges from 0 to 1, was calculated by subtracting the normalized Shannon entropy of productive rearrangement frequencies from one. Public clonotype analysis was restricted to overrepresented clonotypes comprising at least 0.05% of each patient's repertoire. Repertoires from about a dozen age-matched healthy donors in immuneACCESS were used as clonality controls. The clones in this table, taken by TCRdb from immuneACCESS, are in-frame only. Not every clone is retained; where verified, under half of the shortfall comes from an unresolved V gene, and the cause of the rest is unknown. D and trimming come from the DNA, and the V and J calls and clone size come from that table. Here the sample has 14,000 or so clones; approximately 48% occur a single time. Together, the top ten hold nearly 35% of the sample.

V lost 11 bases and J lost 0 bases, and the count of bases not matched to a germline gene is 11. Per the germline V gene, SNHLY is the CDR1 and FYNNEI is the CDR2. From its cysteine to its phenylalanine, the CDR3 spans 15 amino acids. Kept here is only the CDR3 DNA, which spans 45 bases and is read in frame from base 1. General findings and caveats noted by the study authors: Public clonotypes were rare and either contracted or stayed stable during treatment, and the rise in clonality at ibrutinib response reflected the expansion of private clonotypes. Clonality increased at ibrutinib response, stayed stable in sustained remission, and fell back toward baseline at progression. Lymph node repertoires were not examined, and the timing of sampling was not matched between patients in sustained remission and those whose disease progressed. Baseline clonality exceeded that of age-matched healthy donors and correlated strongly with circulating CD8+ T-cell counts.

This TCR came from a human donor with chronic lymphocytic leukemia. Recombination joined TRBV2 with TRBJ2-7; 9 junctional bases match TRBD1. Sample: PBMCs, taken at a roughly 25-month disease-progression time point, from a patient treated with ibrutinib. The sequenced DNA: TGTGCCGGGAAACAGGGGGCCAATCCCTCCTACGAGCAGTACTTC. Its protein is CAGKQGANPSYEQYF.